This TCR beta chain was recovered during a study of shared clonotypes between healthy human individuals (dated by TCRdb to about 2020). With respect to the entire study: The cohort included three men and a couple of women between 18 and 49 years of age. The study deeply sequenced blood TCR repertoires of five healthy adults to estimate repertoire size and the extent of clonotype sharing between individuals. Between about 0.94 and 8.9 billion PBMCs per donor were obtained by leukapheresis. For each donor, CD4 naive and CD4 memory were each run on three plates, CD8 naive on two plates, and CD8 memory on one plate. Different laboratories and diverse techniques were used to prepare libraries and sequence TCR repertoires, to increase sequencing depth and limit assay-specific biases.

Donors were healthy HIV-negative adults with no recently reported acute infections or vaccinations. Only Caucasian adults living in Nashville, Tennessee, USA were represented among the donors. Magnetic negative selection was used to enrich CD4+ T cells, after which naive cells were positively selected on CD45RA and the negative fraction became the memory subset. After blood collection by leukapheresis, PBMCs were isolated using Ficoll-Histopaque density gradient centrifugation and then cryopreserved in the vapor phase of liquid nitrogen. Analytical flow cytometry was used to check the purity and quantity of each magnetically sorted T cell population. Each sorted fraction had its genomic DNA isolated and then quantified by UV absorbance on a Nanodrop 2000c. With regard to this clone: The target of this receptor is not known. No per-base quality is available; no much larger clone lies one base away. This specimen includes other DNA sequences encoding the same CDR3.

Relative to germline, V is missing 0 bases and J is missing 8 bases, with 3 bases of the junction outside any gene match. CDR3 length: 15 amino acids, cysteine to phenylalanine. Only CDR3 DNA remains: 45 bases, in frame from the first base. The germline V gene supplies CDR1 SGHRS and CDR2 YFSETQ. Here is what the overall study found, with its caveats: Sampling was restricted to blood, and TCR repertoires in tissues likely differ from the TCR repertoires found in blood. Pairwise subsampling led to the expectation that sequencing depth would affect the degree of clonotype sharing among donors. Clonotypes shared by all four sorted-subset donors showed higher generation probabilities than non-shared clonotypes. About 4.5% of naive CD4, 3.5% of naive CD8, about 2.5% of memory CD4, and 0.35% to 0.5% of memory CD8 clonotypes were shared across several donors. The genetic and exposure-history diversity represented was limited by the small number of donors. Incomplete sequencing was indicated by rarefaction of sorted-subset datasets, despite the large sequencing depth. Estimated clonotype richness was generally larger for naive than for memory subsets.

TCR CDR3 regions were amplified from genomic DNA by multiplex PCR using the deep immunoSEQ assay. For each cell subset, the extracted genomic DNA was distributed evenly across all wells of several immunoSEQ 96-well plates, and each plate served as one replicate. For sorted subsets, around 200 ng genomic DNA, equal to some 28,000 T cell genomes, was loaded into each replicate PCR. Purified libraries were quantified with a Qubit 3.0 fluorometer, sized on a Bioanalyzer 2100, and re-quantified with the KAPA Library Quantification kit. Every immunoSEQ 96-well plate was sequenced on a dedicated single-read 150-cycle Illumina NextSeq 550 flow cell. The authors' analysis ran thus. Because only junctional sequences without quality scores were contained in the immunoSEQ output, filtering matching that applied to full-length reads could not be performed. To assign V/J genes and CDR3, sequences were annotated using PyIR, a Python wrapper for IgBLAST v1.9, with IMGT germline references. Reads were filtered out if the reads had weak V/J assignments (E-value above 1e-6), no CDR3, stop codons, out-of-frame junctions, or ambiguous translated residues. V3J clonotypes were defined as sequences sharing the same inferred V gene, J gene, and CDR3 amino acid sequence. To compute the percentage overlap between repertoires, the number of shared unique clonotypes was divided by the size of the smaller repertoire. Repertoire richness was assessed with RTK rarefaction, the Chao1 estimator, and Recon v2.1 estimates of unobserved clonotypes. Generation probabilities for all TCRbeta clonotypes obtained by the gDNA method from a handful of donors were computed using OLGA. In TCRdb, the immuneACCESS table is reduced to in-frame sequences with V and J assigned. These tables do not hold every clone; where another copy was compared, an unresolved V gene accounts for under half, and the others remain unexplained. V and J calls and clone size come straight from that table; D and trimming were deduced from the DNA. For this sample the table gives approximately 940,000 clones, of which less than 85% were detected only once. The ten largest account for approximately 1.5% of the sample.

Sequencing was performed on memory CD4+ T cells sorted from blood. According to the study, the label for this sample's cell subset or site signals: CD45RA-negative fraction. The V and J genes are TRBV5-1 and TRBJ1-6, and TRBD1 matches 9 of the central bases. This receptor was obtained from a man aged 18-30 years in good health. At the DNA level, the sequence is TGCGCCAGCAGCTTGGCAGGACAGGGGTATTCACCCCTCCACTTT. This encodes CASSLAGQGYSPLHF. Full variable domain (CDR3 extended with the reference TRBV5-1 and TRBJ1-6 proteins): KAGVTQTPRYLIKTRGQQVTLSCSPISGHRSVSWYQQTPGQGLQFLFEYFSETQRNKGNFPGRFSGRQFSNSRSEMNVSTLELGDSALYLCASSLAGQGYSPLHFGNGTRLTVT.